Listed here are 7 T cell receptor beta chains from one sample, sequenced in a study of cytomegalovirus exposure and HLA in healthy donors. Use of 60 Vbeta and 13 Jbeta primers characterized the PCR. Sequenced by immunoSEQ multiplex PCR; TCRdb stores in-frame clones only, minus some. This table holds about 150,000 clones, over 65% found once. Material for sequencing was PBMCs. The origin of the receptors is a woman aged 40 to 50 in good health and CMV-seronegative.

V gene TRBV6-5 combines with J gene TRBJ1-2; TRBD1 agrees at 9 bases. V lost 4 bases and J lost 4; bases outside the gene matches: 4. This CDR3 spans 14 amino acids. CDR1 is MNHEY and CDR2 is SVGAGI in the germline V gene. The CDR3 bases are TGTGCCAGCAGTTCCAGGACAGGGGCCTATGGCTACACCTTC. Residues: CASSSRTGAYGYTF.

This chain connects TRBV2 to TRBJ1-5; D might be TRBD1 (6 bases). Germline V CDR1 and CDR2: SNHLY, FYNNEI. The CDR3 sequence is 15 residues long. V shed 5 bases and J shed 1 base, with 12 bases lying between them. Here the CDR3 reads CASSLQGLSNQPQHF. The CDR3 nucleotides are TGTGCCAGCAGTCTACAGGGTCTCAGCAATCAGCCCCAGCATTTT.

V usage is TRBV11-2 and J usage is TRBJ1-5, with 8 bases aligning to TRBD1. J gave up 7 bases and V 5 bases, and 10 bases lay outside the gene matches. Germline V gives CDR1 SGHAT, CDR2 FQNNGV. This CDR3 region has 15 residues. CDR3 sequence reads: CASSLNPGGFQPQHF. The CDR3 DNA sequence: TGTGCCAGCAGCCTCAACCCAGGGGGCTTCCAGCCCCAGCATTTT.

The genes are TRBV7-9 and TRBJ1-1; perhaps TRBD1 as D (5 bases). CDR1 and CDR2 (germline): SEHNR, FQNEAQ (reference sequence). V was clipped by 0 bases and J by 3 bases, with 11 bases between them. The CDR3 contains 15 residues. CDR3: CASSLAARGYTEAFF. The CDR3 nucleotides read TGTGCCAGCAGCTTAGCCGCACGGGGGTACACTGAAGCTTTCTTT.

The chain carries TRBV28 and TRBJ2-7; the D gene is possibly TRBD2 (6 bases). Trimming stripped 4 bases from V and 2 bases from J, with 15 bases between. This CDR3 comprises 15 residues. Germline CDR1 reads MDHEN; CDR2 reads SYDVKM. CDR3 amino acids: CASSSSGTVPYEQYF. The DNA of the CDR3 is TGTGCCAGCAGTTCATCCGGGACTGTCCCCTACGAGCAGTACTTC.

The chain uses TRBV6-5 and TRBJ1-2; D might be TRBD1 (6 bases). The CDR3 has 15 amino acids. Germline V lookup: CDR1 MNHEY, CDR2 SVGAGI. Trimming removed 5 bases from V and 5 bases from J, with 18 bases in between. This chain's CDR3 is CASSTEQGGRYGYTF. The CDR3 DNA sequence: TGTGCCAGCAGTACTGAACAGGGAGGGAGGTATGGCTACACCTTC.

This clone was picked up a small number of times. J is TRBJ2-7 and V is TRBV7-8; TRBD2 is a possible D gene (5 bases). Between the trimmed V and J ends, which lost 3 bases and 2 bases, there was a span of 5 bases. This CDR3 has 12 amino acids. From germline, CDR1 is SGHVS and CDR2 FQNEAQ. The CDR3 reads CASSLRAYEQYF. The CDR3 DNA reads TGTGCCAGCAGCTTGCGGGCCTACGAGCAGTACTTC.